A selection of T cell receptor beta chains follows, all from one sample in a study of regulatory T cells in long-lasting Graves disease. TCRdb ran MiXCR on the multiplex PCR reads and lists one entry per CDR3 protein. The sample contains about 400,000 distinct CDR3 sequences, around 15% of which appear only once. This sample also appeared in a second study, on T cells in Graves' hyperthyroidism and ophthalmopathy.

The material sequenced was peripheral blood mononuclear cells (PBMCs), taken at new diagnosis, from a patient treated with antithyroid drugs. These receptors were collected from a woman aged 18-35 years with Graves disease. The CDR3 runs from the conserved cysteine through the conserved F or W. Fields, in order: J gene, V gene, clone size, D gene, CDR3 protein, CDR3 DNA. A D gene is named only where the DNA matches it firmly. Some rows have no size entry. The others give once, few or many, or a class for an expanded clone.

j_gene: TRBJ2-2
v_gene: TRBV20-1
abundance: many
d_gene: .
CDR3aa: CSARDIRVEVGELFF
CDR3nt: TGCAGTGCTAGAGATATCCGGGTGGAGGTCGGGGAGCTGTTTTTT

j_gene: TRBJ2-5
v_gene: TRBV7-9
abundance: many
d_gene: .
CDR3aa: CASSSGTRLETQYF
CDR3nt: TGTGCCAGCAGCTCCGGGACACGTTTGGAGACCCAGTACTTC

j_gene: TRBJ2-3
v_gene: TRBV2
abundance: many
d_gene: TRBD2
CDR3aa: CATARGGPDTQYF
CDR3nt: TGTGCCACGGCTCGGGGGGGCCCAGATACGCAGTATTTT

j_gene: TRBJ2-5
v_gene: TRBV7-2
abundance: many
d_gene: .
CDR3aa: CASSFYKTETQYF
CDR3nt: TGTGCCAGCAGCTTCTACAAAACGGAGACCCAGTACTTC

j_gene: TRBJ1-5
v_gene: TRBV2
abundance: many
d_gene: TRBD1
CDR3aa: CASSSAGLGQGGYSNQPQHF
CDR3nt: TGTGCCAGCAGTTCGGCGGGGTTGGGACAGGGGGGATATAGCAATCAGCCCCAGCATTTT

j_gene: TRBJ1-5
v_gene: TRBV28
abundance: .
d_gene: .
CDR3aa: CAFPPHEARQPQHF
CDR3nt: TGTGCCTTCCCCCCCCATGAGGCCCGTCAGCCCCAGCATTTT

j_gene: TRBJ2-1
v_gene: TRBV9
abundance: .
d_gene: .
CDR3aa: CASSPGGAIRYNEQFF
CDR3nt: TGTGCCAGCAGCCCAGGAGGGGCAATCCGGTACAATGAGCAGTTCTTC

j_gene: TRBJ2-1
v_gene: TRBV24-1
abundance: many
d_gene: .
CDR3aa: CATSDTHRVWGYNEQFF
CDR3nt: TGTGCCACCAGTGATACACACAGGGTTTGGGGCTACAATGAGCAGTTCTTC

j_gene: TRBJ1-1
v_gene: TRBV20-1
abundance: few
d_gene: .
CDR3aa: CSANLLGLRDTRPSEAFF
CDR3nt: TGCAGTGCTAACCTACTGGGACTTCGGGACACTCGACCGAGTGAAGCTTTCTTT

j_gene: TRBJ2-2
v_gene: TRBV11-2
abundance: many
d_gene: .
CDR3aa: CASSSLDRNTGELFF
CDR3nt: TGTGCCAGCAGCTCCCTGGACAGAAACACCGGGGAGCTGTTTTTT

j_gene: TRBJ1-1
v_gene: TRBV19
abundance: .
d_gene: TRBD1
CDR3aa: CASSKTGWNTEAFF
CDR3nt: TGTGCCAGTAGTAAGACAGGGTGGAACACTGAAGCTTTCTTT

j_gene: TRBJ2-4
v_gene: TRBV20-1
abundance: many
d_gene: TRBD1
CDR3aa: CSAHPPGQGHIQYF
CDR3nt: TGCAGTGCCCATCCACCGGGACAGGGACACATTCAGTACTTC

j_gene: TRBJ2-7
v_gene: TRBV6-5
abundance: many
d_gene: TRBD1
CDR3aa: CASSSIAGGIYEQYF
CDR3nt: TGTGCCAGCAGTTCCATCGCAGGGGGCATCTACGAGCAGTACTTC

j_gene: TRBJ2-3
v_gene: TRBV6-2/TRBV6-3
abundance: many
d_gene: TRBD1
CDR3aa: CASSYVAPGDSLTDTQYF
CDR3nt: TGTGCCAGCAGTTACGTTGCTCCTGGGGACAGTCTTACAGATACGCAGTATTTT

j_gene: TRBJ2-5
v_gene: TRBV12-3/TRBV12-4
abundance: many
d_gene: .
CDR3aa: CASRGGQETQYF
CDR3nt: TGTGCCAGCAGAGGTGGACAAGAGACCCAGTACTTC

j_gene: TRBJ1-2
v_gene: TRBV2
abundance: many
d_gene: TRBD1
CDR3aa: CASTGTESNYGYTF
CDR3nt: TGTGCCAGCACCGGGACAGAGTCTAACTATGGCTACACCTTC

j_gene: TRBJ2-7
v_gene: TRBV12-3/TRBV12-4
abundance: .
d_gene: TRBD2
CDR3aa: CASSLGTSGIASPYEQYF
CDR3nt: TGTGCCAGCAGTCTTGGGACTAGCGGGATCGCTTCCCCTTACGAGCAGTACTTC

j_gene: TRBJ2-5
v_gene: TRBV4-1
abundance: few
d_gene: TRBD2
CDR3aa: CASSGLADFQETQYF
CDR3nt: TGCGCCAGCAGCGGACTAGCGGATTTCCAAGAGACCCAGTACTTC

j_gene: TRBJ1-5
v_gene: TRBV7-2
abundance: .
d_gene: .
CDR3aa: CASTRGGAHSNQPQHF
CDR3nt: TGTGCCAGCACCCGAGGGGGAGCGCATAGCAATCAGCCCCAGCATTTT

j_gene: TRBJ1-4
v_gene: TRBV6-2/TRBV6-3
abundance: many
d_gene: .
CDR3aa: CASSVEQITNEKLFF
CDR3nt: TGTGCCAGCAGTGTAGAACAGATAACTAATGAAAAACTGTTTTTT

j_gene: TRBJ2-1
v_gene: TRBV10-3
abundance: many
d_gene: TRBD2
CDR3aa: CAMSTGTSVNNEQFF
CDR3nt: TGTGCCATGTCTACCGGGACTAGCGTCAACAATGAGCAGTTCTTC

j_gene: TRBJ2-3
v_gene: TRBV2
abundance: .
d_gene: .
CDR3aa: CASSAARTDTQYF
CDR3nt: TGTGCCAGCAGTGCGGCCCGCACAGATACGCAGTATTTT

j_gene: TRBJ1-5
v_gene: TRBV5-1
abundance: .
d_gene: .
CDR3aa: CASSQRGRAQPQHF
CDR3nt: TGTGCCAGCAGCCAGAGAGGACGGGCTCAGCCCCAGCATTTT

j_gene: TRBJ2-1
v_gene: TRBV5-8
abundance: few
d_gene: TRBD2
CDR3aa: CASSPLGLAGIIYNEQFF
CDR3nt: TGTGCCAGCAGCCCATTGGGACTAGCGGGGATCATATACAATGAGCAGTTCTTC

j_gene: TRBJ1-5
v_gene: TRBV28
abundance: few
d_gene: .
CDR3aa: CASSTPLGVALNQPQHF
CDR3nt: TGTGCCAGCAGTACGCCGCTCGGGGTTGCCCTAAATCAGCCCCAGCATTTT

j_gene: TRBJ2-2
v_gene: TRBV27
abundance: few
d_gene: TRBD1
CDR3aa: CASSWTGLTGELFF
CDR3nt: TGTGCCAGCAGTTGGACAGGGCTCACCGGGGAGCTGTTTTTT

j_gene: TRBJ2-3
v_gene: TRBV30
abundance: many
d_gene: .
CDR3aa: CAWIAGGTDTQYF
CDR3nt: TGTGCCTGGATCGCAGGGGGGACAGATACGCAGTATTTT

j_gene: TRBJ1-3
v_gene: TRBV7-9
abundance: many
d_gene: .
CDR3aa: CASSHTLSGNTIYF
CDR3nt: TGTGCCAGCAGCCATACACTCTCTGGAAACACCATATATTTT

j_gene: TRBJ2-2
v_gene: TRBV24-1
abundance: .
d_gene: .
CDR3aa: CATSAEITGELFF
CDR3nt: TGTGCCACCAGTGCGGAGATCACCGGGGAGCTGTTTTTT

j_gene: TRBJ2-5
v_gene: TRBV6-1
abundance: .
d_gene: TRBD1
CDR3aa: CASSEEVRGPINSETQYF
CDR3nt: TGTGCCAGCAGTGAAGAGGTTAGGGGGCCCATCAACTCTGAGACCCAGTACTTC

j_gene: TRBJ1-1
v_gene: TRBV5-1
abundance: many
d_gene: TRBD1
CDR3aa: CASSLEGRGPDTEAFF
CDR3nt: TGCGCCAGCAGCTTGGAGGGGAGGGGGCCGGACACTGAAGCTTTCTTT

j_gene: TRBJ2-2
v_gene: TRBV6-2/TRBV6-3
abundance: few
d_gene: .
CDR3aa: CASSYVGVGRELFF
CDR3nt: TGTGCCAGCAGTTACGTCGGAGTGGGTCGGGAGCTGTTTTTT

j_gene: TRBJ1-1
v_gene: TRBV10-3
abundance: many
d_gene: .
CDR3aa: CATDSGKDTEAFF
CDR3nt: TGTGCCACGGACTCGGGGAAGGACACTGAAGCTTTCTTT

j_gene: TRBJ2-3
v_gene: TRBV14
abundance: few
d_gene: .
CDR3aa: CASSQGQSPTDTQYF
CDR3nt: TGTGCCAGCAGCCAAGGACAGAGCCCCACAGATACGCAGTATTTT

j_gene: TRBJ2-3
v_gene: TRBV27
abundance: many
d_gene: .
CDR3aa: CASSTGTASTDTQYF
CDR3nt: TGTGCCAGCAGTACAGGGACGGCTAGCACAGATACGCAGTATTTT

j_gene: TRBJ1-5
v_gene: TRBV6-2/TRBV6-3
abundance: .
d_gene: .
CDR3aa: CASSRAASNQPQHF
CDR3nt: TGTGCCAGCAGCCGAGCAGCCAGCAATCAGCCCCAGCATTTT

j_gene: TRBJ2-5
v_gene: TRBV7-3
abundance: many
d_gene: .
CDR3aa: CASSPRAGRQETQYF
CDR3nt: TGTGCCAGCAGCCCGAGGGCGGGACGTCAAGAGACCCAGTACTTC

j_gene: TRBJ1-5
v_gene: TRBV29-1
abundance: many
d_gene: TRBD1
CDR3aa: CSVSGQALNSNQPQHF
CDR3nt: TGCAGCGTATCGGGACAGGCGCTTAATAGCAATCAGCCCCAGCATTTT

j_gene: TRBJ2-1
v_gene: TRBV12-3/TRBV12-4
abundance: .
d_gene: .
CDR3aa: CATRGSYNEQFF
CDR3nt: TGTGCCACCAGAGGGTCCTACAATGAGCAGTTCTTC

j_gene: TRBJ2-2
v_gene: TRBV6-1
abundance: .
d_gene: TRBD2
CDR3aa: CASSRTSGHGELFF
CDR3nt: TGTGCCAGCAGTCGGACTAGCGGGCACGGGGAGCTGTTTTTT

j_gene: TRBJ2-7
v_gene: TRBV28
abundance: many
d_gene: .
CDR3aa: CASTLSATSYGQYF
CDR3nt: TGTGCCAGCACACTCTCCGCGACCTCCTACGGGCAGTACTTC

j_gene: TRBJ1-1
v_gene: TRBV10-3
abundance: many
d_gene: .
CDR3aa: CAISGTAGATEAFF
CDR3nt: TGTGCCATCAGTGGAACAGCTGGGGCCACTGAAGCTTTCTTT

j_gene: TRBJ2-7
v_gene: TRBV10-3
abundance: .
d_gene: TRBD2
CDR3aa: CAISELGTSSQMEQYF
CDR3nt: TGTGCCATCAGTGAGCTAGGGACTAGTAGCCAGATGGAGCAGTACTTC

j_gene: TRBJ2-3
v_gene: TRBV20-1
abundance: .
d_gene: TRBD2
CDR3aa: CSAREQREIDADTQYF
CDR3nt: TGCAGTGCTAGAGAGCAGCGGGAGATAGATGCAGATACGCAGTATTTT

j_gene: TRBJ1-1
v_gene: TRBV5-1
abundance: .
d_gene: .
CDR3aa: CASSLEGGPEAFF
CDR3nt: TGCGCCAGCAGCTTGGAAGGGGGACCTGAAGCTTTCTTT

j_gene: TRBJ1-2
v_gene: TRBV12-3/TRBV12-4
abundance: .
d_gene: .
CDR3aa: CASSAIRGLGGYTF
CDR3nt: TGTGCCAGCAGCGCAATAAGGGGCTTAGGTGGCTACACCTTC

j_gene: TRBJ2-6
v_gene: TRBV5-1
abundance: few
d_gene: TRBD2
CDR3aa: CASSLTLAGSSGANVLTF
CDR3nt: TGCGCCAGCAGCTTGACACTAGCGGGGAGCTCTGGGGCCAACGTCCTGACTTTC

j_gene: TRBJ2-3
v_gene: TRBV5-1
abundance: many
d_gene: .
CDR3aa: CASSLSMTDTQYF
CDR3nt: TGCGCCAGCAGCTTGTCTATGACGGATACGCAGTATTTT

j_gene: TRBJ1-1
v_gene: TRBV20-1
abundance: .
d_gene: .
CDR3aa: CSARADENTEAFF
CDR3nt: TGCAGTGCCCGGGCGGACGAGAACACTGAAGCTTTCTTT

j_gene: TRBJ1-2
v_gene: TRBV7-3
abundance: few
d_gene: .
CDR3aa: CASSYSDNYGYTF
CDR3nt: TGTGCCAGCAGCTACAGTGACAACTATGGCTACACCTTC

j_gene: TRBJ1-4
v_gene: TRBV7-8
abundance: many
d_gene: .
CDR3aa: CASSLEGWADNEKLFF
CDR3nt: TGTGCCAGCAGCTTAGAAGGTTGGGCGGACAATGAAAAACTGTTTTTT

j_gene: TRBJ2-1
v_gene: TRBV19
abundance: many
d_gene: TRBD2
CDR3aa: CASSRTGLANNEQFF
CDR3nt: TGTGCCAGCAGCCGAACGGGACTAGCCAACAATGAGCAGTTCTTC

j_gene: TRBJ2-7
v_gene: TRBV7-9
abundance: many
d_gene: TRBD1
CDR3aa: CASSLALGQGTYEQYF
CDR3nt: TGTGCCAGCAGCTTAGCGCTAGGACAGGGGACCTACGAGCAGTACTTC

j_gene: TRBJ1-1
v_gene: TRBV4-1
abundance: many
d_gene: .
CDR3aa: CASSQDWGRSNTEAFF
CDR3nt: TGCGCCAGCAGCCAAGATTGGGGCAGGTCGAACACTGAAGCTTTCTTT

j_gene: TRBJ1-1
v_gene: TRBV19
abundance: .
d_gene: TRBD1
CDR3aa: CASSVQTGGADTEAFF
CDR3nt: TGTGCCAGTAGTGTCCAAACAGGGGGCGCGGACACTGAAGCTTTCTTT